This T cell receptor (beta chain) derives from a study of healthy donors' naive CD4 and CD8 T cells. CDR1 SQVTM and CDR2 ANQGSEA come from the germline V gene. V lost 7 bases and J 1 base, leaving 10 bases between the germline ends. The CDR3 loop spans 12 amino acids. Each TCR library used around 540 ng of total RNA and a linear amplification protocol. TCRdb re-called the reads with MiXCR, one entry per CDR3 protein. The sample has 150,000 to 200,000 distinct CDR3 sequences; around 80% are singletons. This clonotype appeared a single time. V and J are TRBV29-1 and TRBJ1-1; D gene uncertain. The origin of this receptor is a pool of human donors in good health; the sample pools cells from several healthy donors. Sequencing was done on a sample of naive CD4+ and CD8+ T cells sorted from blood, pooled from several donors. The CDR3 DNA reads TGCAGCGCCCGTTCGGGGAACACTGAAGCTTTCTTT. Protein: CSARSGNTEAFF. Full variable domain (remainder filled in from reference TRBV29-1 and TRBJ1-1): SAVISQKPSRDICQRGTSLTIQCQVDSQVTMMFWYRQQPGQSLTLIATANQGSEATYESGFVIDKFPISRPNLTFSTLTVSNMSPEDSSIYLCSARSGNTEAFFGQGTRLTVV.